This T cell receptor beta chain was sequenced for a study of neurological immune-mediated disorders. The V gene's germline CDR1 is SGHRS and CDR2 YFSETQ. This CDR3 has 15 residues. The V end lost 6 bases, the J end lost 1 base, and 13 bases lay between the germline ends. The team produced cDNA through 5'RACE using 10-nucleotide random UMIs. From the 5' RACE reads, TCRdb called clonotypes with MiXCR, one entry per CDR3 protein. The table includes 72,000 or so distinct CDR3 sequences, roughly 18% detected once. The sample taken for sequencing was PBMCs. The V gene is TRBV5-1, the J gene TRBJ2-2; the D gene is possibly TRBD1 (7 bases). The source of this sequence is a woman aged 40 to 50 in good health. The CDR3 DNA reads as TGCGCCAGCAACCGCGGGACAGAGAACACCGGGGAGCTGTTTTTT. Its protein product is CASNRGTENTGELFF.